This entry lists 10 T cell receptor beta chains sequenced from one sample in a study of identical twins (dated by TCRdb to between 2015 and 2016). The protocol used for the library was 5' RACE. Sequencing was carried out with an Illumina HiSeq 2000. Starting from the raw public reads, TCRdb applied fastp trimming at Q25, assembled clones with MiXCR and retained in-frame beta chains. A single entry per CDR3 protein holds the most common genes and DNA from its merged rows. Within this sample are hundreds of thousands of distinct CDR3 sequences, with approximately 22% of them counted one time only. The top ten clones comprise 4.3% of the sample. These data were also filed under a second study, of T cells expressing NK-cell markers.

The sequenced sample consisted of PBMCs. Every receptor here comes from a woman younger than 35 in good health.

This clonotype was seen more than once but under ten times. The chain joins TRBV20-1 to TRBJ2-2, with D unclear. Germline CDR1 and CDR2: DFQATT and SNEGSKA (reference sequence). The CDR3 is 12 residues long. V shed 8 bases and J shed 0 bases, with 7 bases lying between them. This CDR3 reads CSSGPNTGELFF. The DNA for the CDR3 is TGCAGTTCTGGGCCGAACACCGGGGAGCTGTTTTTT.

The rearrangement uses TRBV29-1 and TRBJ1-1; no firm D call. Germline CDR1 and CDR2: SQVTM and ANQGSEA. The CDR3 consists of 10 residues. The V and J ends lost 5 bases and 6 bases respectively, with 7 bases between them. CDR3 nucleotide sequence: TGCAGCGTTTGGGAGGCTGAAGCTTTCTTT. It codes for CSVWEAEAFF.

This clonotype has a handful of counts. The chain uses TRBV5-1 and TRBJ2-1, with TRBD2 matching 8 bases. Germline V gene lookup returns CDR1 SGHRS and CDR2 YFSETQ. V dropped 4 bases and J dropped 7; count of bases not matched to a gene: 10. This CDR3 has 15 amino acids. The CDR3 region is CASSPVAGTLNEQFF. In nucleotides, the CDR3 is TGCGCCAGCAGCCCTGTAGCGGGGACCTTGAATGAGCAGTTCTTC.

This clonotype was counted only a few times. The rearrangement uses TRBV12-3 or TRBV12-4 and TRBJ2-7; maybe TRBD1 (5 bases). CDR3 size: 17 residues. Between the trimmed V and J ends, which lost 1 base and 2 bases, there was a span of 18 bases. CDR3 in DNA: TGTGCCAGCAGTTTAGGCAATGTGAAGGGGCGACCCTACGAGCAGTACTTC. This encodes CASSLGNVKGRPYEQYF.

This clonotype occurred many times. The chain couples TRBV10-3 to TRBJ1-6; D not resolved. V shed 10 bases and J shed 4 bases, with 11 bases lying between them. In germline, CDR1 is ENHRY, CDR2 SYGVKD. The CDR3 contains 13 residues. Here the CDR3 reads CASGTEYNSPLHF. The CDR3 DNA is TGTGCCAGCGGCACGGAATATAATTCACCCCTCCACTTT.

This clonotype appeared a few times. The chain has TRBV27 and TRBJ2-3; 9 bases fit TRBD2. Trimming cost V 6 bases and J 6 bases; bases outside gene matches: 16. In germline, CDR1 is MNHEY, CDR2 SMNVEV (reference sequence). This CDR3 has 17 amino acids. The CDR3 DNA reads TGTGCCAGCAGGGTAGAGGGTAGCGGGAGAGATGGGGATACGCAGTATTTT. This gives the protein CASRVEGSGRDGDTQYF.

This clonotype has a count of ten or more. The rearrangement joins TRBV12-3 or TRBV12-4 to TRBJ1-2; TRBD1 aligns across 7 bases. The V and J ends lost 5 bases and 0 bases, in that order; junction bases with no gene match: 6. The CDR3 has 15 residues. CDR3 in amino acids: CASSPSGTANYGYTF. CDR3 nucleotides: TGTGCCAGCAGTCCATCCGGGACAGCTAACTATGGCTACACCTTC.

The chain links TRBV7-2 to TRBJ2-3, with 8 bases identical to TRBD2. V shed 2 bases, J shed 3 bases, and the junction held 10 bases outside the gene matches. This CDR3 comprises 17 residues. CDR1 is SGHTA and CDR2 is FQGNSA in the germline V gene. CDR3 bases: TGTGCCAGCAGCTTATTTCCGGGGTCGGGGGGGACAGATACGCAGTATTTT. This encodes CASSLFPGSGGTDTQYF. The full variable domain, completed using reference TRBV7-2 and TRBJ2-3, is GAGVSQSPSNKVTEKGKDVELRCDPISGHTALYWYRQSLGQGLEFLIYFQGNSAPDKSGLPSDRFSAERTGGSVSTLTIQRTQQEDSAVYLCASSLFPGSGGTDTQYFGPGTRLTVL.

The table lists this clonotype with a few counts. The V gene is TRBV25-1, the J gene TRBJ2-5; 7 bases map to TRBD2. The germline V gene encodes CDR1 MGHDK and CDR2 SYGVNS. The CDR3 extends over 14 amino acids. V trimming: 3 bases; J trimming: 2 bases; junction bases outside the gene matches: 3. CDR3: CASSDARGQETQYF. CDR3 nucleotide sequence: TGTGCCAGCAGTGATGCGCGGGGGCAAGAGACCCAGTACTTC.

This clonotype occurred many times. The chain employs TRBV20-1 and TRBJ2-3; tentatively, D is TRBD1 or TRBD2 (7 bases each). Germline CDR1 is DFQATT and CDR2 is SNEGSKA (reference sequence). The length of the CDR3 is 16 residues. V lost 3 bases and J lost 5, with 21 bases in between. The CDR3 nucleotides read TGCAGTGCTAGGTGGCGACAGGGAGGGTCAAGAGATACGCAGTATTTT. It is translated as CSARWRQGGSRDTQYF.